Each of the 5 T cell receptor beta chains below was sequenced from the same sample in a study of blood T cell repertoires in COVID-19. Repertoires were generated with immunoSEQ multiplex PCR, while TCRdb's copy carries only in-frame clones and drops some. The sample carries 200,000 to 250,000 clones, about 82% recorded once. The sequencing input was peripheral blood. Every receptor here comes from a man older than 75 with acute or convalescent COVID-19.

This clone was found a few times. V and J are TRBV2 and TRBJ2-7, with D perhaps TRBD2 (5 bases). Trimming took off 2 bases at V and 0 bases at J, with 8 bases between the two ends. The V gene's germline CDR1 is SNHLY and CDR2 FYNNEI. The CDR3 covers 14 residues. CDR3 sequence reads: CASSETGYSYEQYF. CDR3 coding DNA: TGTGCCAGCAGTGAAACGGGGTACTCCTACGAGCAGTACTTC.

The chain is built from TRBV19 and TRBJ1-3; D gene unclear. Looked up from germline, CDR1 is LNHDA and CDR2 is SQIVND (reference sequence). The CDR3 contains 13 residues. Trimming took 5 bases from V and 5 from J, leaving 10 bases between them. CDR3 in DNA: TGTGCCAGTAGTGCCAGAATCCGAAACACCATATATTTT. This gives the protein CASSARIRNTIYF.

This chain links TRBV4-1 with TRBJ1-5; D may be TRBD1 (5 bases). Looked up from germline, CDR1 is MGHRA and CDR2 is YSYEKL. Trimming took 0 bases from V and 7 from J, leaving 16 bases between them. The CDR3 is 16 residues long. This CDR3 reads CASSQDVSGVGQPQHF. In DNA, the CDR3 is TGCGCCAGCAGCCAAGATGTATCGGGGGTAGGACAGCCCCAGCATTTT.

This chain's CDR3 is CASSSSPGTSGANVLTF. The CDR3 bases are TGCGCCAGCAGCTCCTCCCCGGGTACCTCTGGGGCCAACGTCCTGACTTTC. The V call is TRBV5-1, the J call TRBJ2-6; no reliable D call. The CDR3 length is 17 residues. The germline gives CDR1 SGHRS, CDR2 YFSETQ. V shed 3 bases and J shed 0 bases, with 13 bases lying between them.

This chain joins TRBV7-2 and TRBJ1-1, with D perhaps TRBD1 (6 bases). Germline V lookup: CDR1 SGHTA, CDR2 FQGNSA. This CDR3 has 13 residues. V was clipped by 6 bases and J by 9 bases, with 17 bases between them. This chain's CDR3 is CASSPTGSLKAFF. In DNA form, the CDR3 reads TGTGCCAGCAGTCCTACAGGGTCTTTAAAAGCTTTCTTT.